A selection of T cell receptor beta chains follows, all from one sample in a study. TCRdb used MiXCR to reprocess the RT-PCR reads, holding one entry per CDR3 protein. Among about 700,000 distinct CDR3 sequences listed, 12% to 15% were seen once. Sequenced sample: memory CD4+ T cells from blood. The receptor source for this set is a female donor in good health, serving as a healthy control. Each CDR3 is given without its conserved first and last residue. Expanded clones are given a class, and other clones once, few, many or no size at all.

len: 10
j_gene: TRBJ1-1
abundance: few
v_gene: TRBV29-1
CDR3aa: STTGGSGEAF

len: 12
j_gene: TRBJ1-3
abundance: few
v_gene: TRBV29-1
CDR3aa: SVEYAHSGNTIY

len: 14
j_gene: TRBJ2-1
abundance: many
v_gene: TRBV9
CDR3aa: ASSPLAGGLYNEQF

len: 11
j_gene: TRBJ1-5
abundance: .
v_gene: TRBV7-9
CDR3aa: ASSSLETQPQH

len: 16
j_gene: TRBJ1-1
abundance: .
v_gene: TRBV6-4
CDR3aa: ASSDRFRVWSMNTEAF

len: 14
j_gene: TRBJ2-1
abundance: many
v_gene: TRBV2
CDR3aa: ASSEVADDYYNEQF

len: 13
j_gene: TRBJ2-3
abundance: few
v_gene: TRBV10-2
CDR3aa: ASSEWVAGTDTQY

len: 13
j_gene: TRBJ2-3
abundance: many
v_gene: TRBV27
CDR3aa: ASSRTGAFTDTQY

len: 15
j_gene: TRBJ2-5
abundance: many
v_gene: TRBV6-2/TRBV6-3
CDR3aa: ASSLDRGVPYQETQY

len: 13
j_gene: TRBJ2-4
abundance: .
v_gene: TRBV20-1
CDR3aa: SARDEGLSRNIQY

len: 10
j_gene: TRBJ2-3
abundance: few
v_gene: TRBV2
CDR3aa: ASRTFTDTQY

len: 13
j_gene: TRBJ2-5
abundance: many
v_gene: TRBV4-2
CDR3aa: ASSQDQIIGETQY

len: 10
j_gene: TRBJ2-3
abundance: .
v_gene: TRBV6-2/TRBV6-3
CDR3aa: ASSSYSGTVD

len: 13
j_gene: TRBJ2-7
abundance: many
v_gene: TRBV5-6
CDR3aa: ASSTGLASSYEQY

len: 9
j_gene: TRBJ2-7
abundance: .
v_gene: TRBV28
CDR3aa: ASSRFHEQY

len: 13
j_gene: TRBJ1-1
abundance: .
v_gene: TRBV18
CDR3aa: ASSPLIGRGTEAF

len: 13
j_gene: TRBJ2-3
abundance: many
v_gene: TRBV4-2
CDR3aa: ASSQDGQGVDTQY

len: 13
j_gene: TRBJ2-4
abundance: few
v_gene: TRBV27
CDR3aa: ASRQGGDGKNIQY

len: 11
j_gene: TRBJ2-1
abundance: .
v_gene: TRBV12-3/TRBV12-4
CDR3aa: ASSLSRYNEQF

len: 13
j_gene: TRBJ1-6
abundance: few
v_gene: TRBV20-1
CDR3aa: SAGDTGSYNSPLH

len: 14
j_gene: TRBJ2-7
abundance: many
v_gene: TRBV11-2
CDR3aa: ASLPGSGASSYEQY

len: 11
j_gene: TRBJ1-2
abundance: .
v_gene: TRBV7-2
CDR3aa: ASSFSRGNGYT